These T cell receptor beta chains were read from a single sample in a study of technical replicates of blood from a handful of donors. The protocol was immunoSEQ multiplex PCR, while the TCRdb copy is restricted to in-frame clones and leaves out a portion. The sample has fewer than 70,000 clones; 80% to 90% are singletons. The specimen sequenced was PBMCs. These TCRs come from a human donor in good health. Some clones in this sample may be carry-over from other donors' samples. Both conserved end residues are part of each CDR3. The D gene is left open where the match is weak. Clone sizes are given selectively: once, few, many, or a class where the clone is expanded.

J gene	V gene	D gene	clone size	CDR3 protein	CDR3 DNA
TRBJ2-5	TRBV10-2	TRBD2	-	CASRTGTSGVQETQYF	TGCGCCAGCAGGACCGGGACTAGCGGGGTCCAAGAGACCCAGTACTTC
TRBJ1-2	TRBV11-2	TRBD1	-	CASSPIGTVGDGYTF	TGTGCCAGCAGCCCTATCGGGACAGTCGGTGATGGCTACACCTTC
TRBJ1-4	TRBV4-3	TRBD1	-	CASSQDLPGGTNEKLFF	TGCGCCAGCAGCCAAGATTTGCCAGGGGGGACTAATGAAAAACTGTTTTTT
TRBJ2-3	TRBV5-6	TRBD2	-	CASSRSGRDTDTQYF	TGTGCCAGCAGCCGTAGCGGGAGGGACACAGATACGCAGTATTTT
TRBJ1-1	TRBV11-2	-	-	CASSLRQRNTEAFF	TGTGCCAGCAGCCTGCGACAGAGAAACACTGAAGCTTTCTTT
TRBJ2-1	TRBV14	TRBD2	-	CASSQRTSAYNEQFF	TGTGCCAGCAGCCAGCGGACTAGCGCCTACAATGAGCAGTTCTTC
TRBJ2-7	TRBV2	TRBD1	-	CASKEDRGPNEQYF	TGTGCCAGCAAAGAGGACAGGGGGCCTAACGAGCAGTACTTC
TRBJ1-2	TRBV4-3	TRBD1	-	CASSQEQGFGYTF	TGCGCCAGCAGCCAGGAACAGGGGTTCGGCTACACCTTC
TRBJ2-5	TRBV30	-	-	CAWVPAGMVTETQYF	TGTGCCTGGGTCCCCGCGGGAATGGTGACAGAGACCCAGTACTTC
TRBJ2-7	TRBV7-9	TRBD2	-	CASSFVERGAWEQYF	TGTGCCAGCAGCTTTGTCGAGCGGGGGGCTTGGGAGCAGTACTTC
TRBJ2-1	TRBV2	TRBD1	-	CASSSGGYEQFF	TGTGCCAGCAGTTCAGGGGGCTATGAGCAGTTCTTC
TRBJ2-1	TRBV5-4	-	once	CASSPLGAIYNEQFF	TGTGCCAGCAGCCCTCTAGGGGCGATCTACAATGAGCAGTTCTTC
TRBJ2-1	TRBV7-8	-	-	CASSLVGNEQFF	TGTGCCAGCAGCTTAGTCGGGAATGAGCAGTTCTTC
TRBJ1-1	TRBV6-5	-	few	CASSSMNTEAFF	TGTGCCAGCAGTTCTATGAACACTGAAGCTTTCTTT
TRBJ2-3	TRBV6-4	TRBD1	-	CASSDERTGGTDTQYF	TGTGCCAGCAGTGACGAGAGGACAGGGGGCACAGATACGCAGTATTTT
TRBJ1-1	TRBV5-1	TRBD1	few	CASSAQSRTGNTEAFF	TGCGCCAGCAGCGCTCAGTCGCGGACAGGAAACACTGAAGCTTTCTTT
TRBJ2-5	TRBV11-3	TRBD2	-	CASSTGTSAEETQYF	TGTGCCAGCAGCACAGGGACTAGCGCAGAAGAGACCCAGTACTTC
TRBJ2-7	TRBV28	-	-	CASSLAGASYEQYF	TGTGCCAGCAGTTTAGCGGGGGCTTCCTACGAGCAGTACTTC
TRBJ2-7	TRBV18	-	-	CASSLLARHEQYF	TGTGCCAGCTCACTGTTGGCGAGGCACGAGCAGTACTTC
TRBJ2-3	TRBV19	TRBD2	-	CASSIGAGGPEYTDTQYF	TGTGCCAGTAGTATAGGAGCGGGAGGGCCCGAATACACAGATACGCAGTATTTT